This T cell receptor beta chain comes out of a study of a mutant IDH1 vaccine in newly diagnosed glioma. Clones were sequenced by immunoSEQ multiplex PCR, and TCRdb holds only the in-frame ones, with some missing. The sample shows about 88,000 clones, approximately 80% of them seen only once. Time point reported: baseline, week 1 (first vaccination visit). Treatment described: pre-vaccination baseline after standard-of-care therapy. Germline V gene data show CDR1 as MNHNY and CDR2 as SVGAGI (reference sequence). Trimming took 4 bases from V and 4 from J; bases not matched to a gene: 2. There are 13 residues in the CDR3. There are a few counts of this clone.

Sequences were derived from PBMCs, sampled from a glioma patient treated with radiotherapy, temozolomide or both. This clonotype was obtained from a middle-aged man with glioma. Some clones in this sample may be carry-over from other donors' samples. The rearrangement links TRBV6-6 to TRBJ1-1, with 8 bases matching TRBD1. The CDR3 region has the DNA TGTGCCAGCAGTTCCACAGGGGGCACTGAAGCTTTCTTT. It specifies CASSSTGGTEAFF.